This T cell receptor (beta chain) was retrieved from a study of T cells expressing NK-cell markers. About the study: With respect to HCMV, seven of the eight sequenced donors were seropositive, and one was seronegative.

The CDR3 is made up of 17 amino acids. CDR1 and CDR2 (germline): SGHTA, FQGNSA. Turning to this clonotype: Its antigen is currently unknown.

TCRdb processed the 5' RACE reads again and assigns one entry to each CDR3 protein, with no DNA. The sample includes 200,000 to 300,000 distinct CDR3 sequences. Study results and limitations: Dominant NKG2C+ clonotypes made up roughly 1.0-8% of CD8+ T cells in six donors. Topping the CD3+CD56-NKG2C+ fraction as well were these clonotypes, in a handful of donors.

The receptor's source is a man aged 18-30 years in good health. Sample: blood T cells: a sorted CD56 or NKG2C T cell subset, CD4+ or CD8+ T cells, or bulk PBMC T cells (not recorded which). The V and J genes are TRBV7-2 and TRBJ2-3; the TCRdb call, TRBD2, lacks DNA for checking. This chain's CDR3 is CASSLFSSGSGADTQYF.